These 32 T cell receptor beta chains came from one sample sequenced in a study of shared clonotypes between healthy human individuals. Sequenced by immunoSEQ multiplex PCR; TCRdb stores in-frame clones only, minus some. The table shows about 650,000 clones, with roughly 96% occurring only once. As defined, naive CD8 cells were CD45RO-negative and positively selected for CCR7, with terminally differentiated effector memory CD45RA+ cells excluded. The specimen was naive CD8+ T cells sorted from blood. These receptors all come from a woman aged 30 to 39 in good health.

The chain links TRBV7-2 to TRBJ1-1, with no clear D. Deletions cut 5 bases from V and 7 bases from J, with 20 bases between. The CDR3 consists of 15 residues. CDR1 and CDR2 from the germline V gene are SGHTA and FQGNSA. The chain's CDR3 is CASSIDPETLDEAFF. The CDR3, as DNA: TGTGCCAGCAGCATCGACCCAGAAACCCTCGATGAAGCTTTCTTT.

CDR3 loop: CASSLARGYYEQYF. The CDR3, as DNA: TGTGCCAGCAGCTTAGCTCGAGGGTACTACGAGCAGTACTTC. The V and J genes are TRBV7-8 and TRBJ2-7; maybe TRBD2 (5 bases). V gave up 0 bases and J gave up 3 bases, with 9 bases separating them. CDR1 is SGHVS, CDR2 FQNEAQ, per germline. This CDR3 contains 14 residues.

The chain joins TRBV28 to TRBJ2-7; the D is unclear. Looked up from germline, CDR1 is MDHEN and CDR2 is SYDVKM. The CDR3 sequence is 14 residues long. Trimming cost V 6 bases and J 3 bases, with 15 bases left between them. Here the CDR3 reads CASRTFPGNYEQYF. The DNA of the CDR3 is TGTGCCAGCAGGACCTTCCCCGGCAACTACGAGCAGTACTTC. The full variable domain, in which reference TRBV28 and TRBJ2-7 provide the parts outside the CDR3, is DVKVTQSSRYLVKRTGEKVFLECVQDMDHENMFWYRQDPGLGLRLIYFSYDVKMKEKGDIPEGYSVSREKKERFSLILESASTNQTSMYLCASRTFPGNYEQYFGPGTRLTVT.

The chain links TRBV27 to TRBJ2-5; 15 bases are shared with TRBD2. The CDR3 spans 16 residues. The J segment lost 5 bases and the V segment lost 4 bases, leaving 5 bases of the junction unmatched. CDR1 and CDR2 from the germline V gene are MNHEY and SMNVEV (reference sequence). Written as DNA, the CDR3 is TGTGCCAGCAGTTACGGACTAGCGGGAGGGTTGGAGACCCAGTACTTC. Protein sequence: CASSYGLAGGLETQYF.

In DNA form, the CDR3 reads TGTGCCAGCAGCTTATCGGGCATCGGCAATCAGCCCCAGCATTTT. It yields the protein CASSLSGIGNQPQHF. The rearrangement uses TRBV7-9 and TRBJ1-5; D ambiguous. V lost 2 bases and J lost 2, with 10 bases in between. CDR1 is SEHNR and CDR2 is FQNEAQ in the germline V gene (reference sequence). CDR3 size: 15 residues.

The CDR3 loop is CASSLRGPGTDTQYF. The CDR3 coding sequence is TGTGCCAGCAGTTTAAGAGGGCCGGGCACAGATACGCAGTATTTT. The chain links TRBV27 to TRBJ2-3, with D perhaps TRBD2 (5 bases). Germline V gene sequence: CDR1 MNHEY, CDR2 SMNVEV (reference sequence). The CDR3 has 15 amino acids. V was cut by 2 bases and J by 1 base, with 10 bases left in between.

V and J are TRBV7-9 and TRBJ2-1; TRBD2 might be the D (5 bases). Germline lookup yields CDR1 SEHNR and CDR2 FQNEAQ (reference sequence). Trimming took 4 bases from V and 1 from J, leaving 17 bases between them. The CDR3 is 17 residues long. The CDR3 DNA is TGTGCCAGCAGCTCATCCCTTCTCGGGGTTTCCTACAATGAGCAGTTCTTC. Its translation is CASSSSLLGVSYNEQFF.

This clone was seen a few times. J is TRBJ2-5 and V is TRBV5-4, with D uncertain. V was clipped by 0 bases and J by 4 bases, with 7 bases between them. Per the germline V gene, CDR1 is SGHNT and CDR2 is YYREEE (reference sequence). The CDR3 has 13 residues. CDR3 loop: CASSLETAETQYF. The DNA of the CDR3 is TGTGCCAGCAGCTTGGAAACTGCAGAGACCCAGTACTTC.

The gene calls are TRBV27 and TRBJ1-5, with 8 positions matching TRBD1. Germline CDR1 MNHEY, CDR2 SMNVEV (reference sequence). J was trimmed by 4 bases and V by 5 bases; bases with no gene match: 10. This CDR3 is built from 16 residues. This CDR3 reads CASSLGTGELNQPQHF. CDR3 coding DNA: TGTGCCAGCAGTCTAGGGACAGGCGAACTGAATCAGCCCCAGCATTTT.

The chain combines TRBV7-9 with TRBJ2-2, with a possible D match to TRBD1 (7 bases). CDR3 length: 15 residues. Trimming removed 5 bases at V and 5 bases at J, with 15 bases between. The germline V gene has CDR1 SEHNR and CDR2 FQNEAQ (reference sequence). CDR3 sequence: CASSPYQGGTGELFF. The CDR3 region has the DNA TGTGCCAGCAGCCCCTACCAGGGGGGTACCGGGGAGCTGTTTTTT.

This chain joins TRBV27 and TRBJ2-7, with TRBD2 matching 12 bases. The CDR3 has 17 amino acids. From germline, CDR1 is MNHEY and CDR2 SMNVEV (reference sequence). V trimming: 6 bases; J trimming: 0 bases; junction bases outside the gene matches: 9. CDR3 sequence reads: CASRPLLAGGPSYEQYF. In DNA form, the CDR3 reads TGTGCCAGCAGACCACTTCTAGCGGGAGGGCCCTCCTACGAGCAGTACTTC.

This chain joins TRBV7-9 and TRBJ2-7, with 8 bases that match TRBD1. With V trimmed by 5 bases and J by 0 bases, 12 bases remained unmatched. The CDR3 is 17 residues long. Germline CDR1 and CDR2: SEHNR and FQNEAQ (reference sequence). CDR3 region: CASSPQKGQESSYEQYF. Written as DNA, the CDR3 is TGTGCCAGCAGCCCACAGAAGGGACAGGAGAGCTCCTACGAGCAGTACTTC.

The chain carries TRBV7-6 and TRBJ1-2, with 7 bases that match TRBD1. The V gene's germline CDR1 is SGHVS and CDR2 FNYEAQ. There are 13 residues in the CDR3. V shed 4 bases and J 5 bases; nucleotides not matched to a gene: 4. The CDR3 protein is CASSSGTDYGYTF. In DNA, the CDR3 is TGTGCCAGCAGCTCCGGGACAGATTATGGCTACACCTTC.

The V gene is TRBV2, the J gene TRBJ2-5, with 8 nucleotides matching TRBD2. Trimming removed 3 bases from V and 5 bases from J; junction bases left unmatched: 5. The germline CDR1 and CDR2 sequences are SNHLY and FYNNEI. The CDR3 length is 14 residues. The chain's CDR3 is CASSDPAGVETQYF. DNA of the CDR3: TGTGCCAGCAGTGACCCAGCGGGAGTGGAGACCCAGTACTTC.

The gene calls are TRBV5-6 and TRBJ1-4, with D maybe TRBD1 (6 bases). Germline V gives CDR1 SGHDT, CDR2 YYEEEE. V lost 4 bases to trimming and J lost 10 bases, with 14 bases between them. The length of the CDR3 is 13 residues. The CDR3 spells CASSHDRFGKLFF. DNA for the CDR3: TGTGCCAGCAGCCACGACAGGTTTGGAAAACTGTTTTTT.

This clone was seen a single time. The rearrangement links TRBV29-1 to TRBJ2-5, with TRBD2 identical over 16 bases. J lost 4 bases, V lost 4 bases, and 12 bases had no gene match. Germline V gives CDR1 SQVTM, CDR2 ANQGSEA. The CDR3 is 18 residues long. The CDR3 DNA reads as TGCAGCGTTGGTTCCGGGGGACTAGCGGGAGGGCCGGGAGAGACCCAGTACTTC. This encodes CSVGSGGLAGGPGETQYF.

Here the CDR3 DNA reads TGTGCCATCAGTGATCGAGGACAGGGGGATCAGCCCCAGCATTTT. Amino acids: CAISDRGQGDQPQHF. The chain couples TRBV10-3 to TRBJ1-5; 10 nucleotides line up with TRBD1. The CDR3 sequence is 15 residues long. Germline V lookup: CDR1 ENHRY, CDR2 SYGVKD. The ends lost 3 bases at V and 5 bases at J; junction bases unmatched: 4.

In DNA form, the CDR3 reads TGTGCCAGCAGTTTCGGAGCGGGAATCCACACCGGGGAGCTGTTTTTT. This gives the protein CASSFGAGIHTGELFF. The chain employs TRBV28 and TRBJ2-2; TRBD2 agrees at 7 bases. The trim removed 3 bases at V and 3 bases at J, leaving 7 bases unmatched. Germline lookup yields CDR1 MDHEN and CDR2 SYDVKM. The CDR3 extends over 16 amino acids.

The V and J genes are TRBV6-6 and TRBJ2-7; TRBD2 matches at 8 bases. The CDR3 has 14 amino acids. Losses at the gene ends were 2 bases for V and 2 bases for J; bases not matched to a gene: 2. Germline loops: CDR1 MNHNY, CDR2 SVGAGI (reference sequence). CDR3: CASSYKGLAYEQYF. In nucleotides, the CDR3 is TGTGCCAGCAGTTACAAGGGACTAGCCTACGAGCAGTACTTC.

There are a few counts of this clone. This chain uses TRBV11-2 with TRBJ1-1; 7 positions match TRBD1. This CDR3 is 13 amino acids long. The ends lost 5 bases at V and 6 bases at J; junction bases unmatched: 6. Per the germline V gene, CDR1 is SGHAT and CDR2 is FQNNGV. CDR3: CASSLTQGAEAFF. DNA for the CDR3: TGTGCCAGCAGCCTCACCCAGGGGGCTGAAGCTTTCTTT.

The chain joins TRBV29-1 to TRBJ2-7, with 9 bases fitting TRBD2. With 6 bases clipped from V and 4 bases from J, the junction kept 4 bases outside the gene matches. CDR3 length: 12 residues. Germline V CDR1 and CDR2: SQVTM, ANQGSEA. The CDR3 coding sequence is TGCAGCGTAGCGGGGGGTGAGTACGAGCAGTACTTC. It specifies CSVAGGEYEQYF.

The chain joins TRBV19 to TRBJ2-1; D remains unclear. Looked up from germline, CDR1 is LNHDA and CDR2 is SQIVND (reference sequence). The length of the CDR3 is 14 residues. V gave up 8 bases and J gave up 7 bases, with 18 bases separating them. The CDR3 coding sequence is TGTGCCAGTTCCCCCGGTGCGTTCCAAAATGAGCAGTTCTTC. The encoded protein is CASSPGAFQNEQFF.

About this clone: A much larger clone lies a single base off, so this may be a read error. The sample holds other DNA sequences that translate to the same CDR3. This chain connects TRBV5-4 to TRBJ2-5; possible D gene TRBD1, 5 bases. The CDR3 is made up of 13 amino acids. V shed 0 bases and J shed 3 bases, with 6 bases lying between them. CDR1 and CDR2 (germline): SGHNT, YYREEE (reference sequence). The CDR3 spells CASSLETEETQYF. CDR3 DNA sequence: TGTGCCAGCAGCTTGGAGACAGAAGAGACCCAGTACTTC.

The chain recombines TRBV29-1 with TRBJ2-2; the D gene is possibly TRBD2 (5 bases). V shed 1 base and J shed 6 bases, with 12 bases lying between them. The CDR3 sequence is 14 residues long. Germline V lookup: CDR1 SQVTM, CDR2 ANQGSEA. The CDR3 sequence is CSVEVLDLAGELFF. The CDR3 DNA is TGCAGCGTTGAAGTACTAGATTTGGCCGGGGAGCTGTTTTTT.

Concerning this clone itself: It is unclear where the CDR3 begins or ends on the DNA, so no DNA is shown, and the CDR3 is as TCRdb lists it. The chain links TRBV27 to TRBJ1-5; the table's D call of TRBD1 was not tested on the DNA. Germline assignment: CDR1 MNHEY and CDR2 SMNVEV (reference sequence). The CDR3 extends over 16 residues, inclusive of both ends. This CDR3 reads CASSFGPGGSGQPQHF.

V and J are TRBV29-1 and TRBJ2-7; 11 bases line up with TRBD2. The CDR3 is 13 residues long. Per germline, CDR1 SQVTM and CDR2 ANQGSEA. The V and J ends lost 5 bases and 3 bases, in that order; junction bases with no gene match: 3. DNA of the CDR3: TGCAGCGTTACTAGCGGGAGTAACTACGAGCAGTACTTC. Its protein product is CSVTSGSNYEQYF.

The rearrangement joins TRBV7-9 to TRBJ2-1; 10 bases agree with TRBD1. Germline V lookup: CDR1 SEHNR, CDR2 FQNEAQ (reference sequence). CDR3 length: 16 residues. V gave up 6 bases and J gave up 9 bases; unmatched junction bases: 14. CDR3 in amino acids: CASRNWRTGGFFEQFF. DNA for the CDR3: TGTGCCAGCAGAAACTGGAGGACAGGGGGTTTCTTTGAGCAGTTCTTC.

This clone was detected once. CDR3 sequence: CASSLAISVENYEQYF. The CDR3 nucleotides are TGTGCCAGCAGCTTAGCTATTAGCGTAGAGAACTACGAGCAGTACTTC. The V gene is TRBV7-9, the J gene TRBJ2-5, with D possibly being TRBD2 (5 bases). The DNA end is a closer match to TRBJ2-7, so the J assignment may be wrong. CDR1 is SEHNR and CDR2 is FQNEAQ in the germline V gene (reference sequence). The CDR3 length is 16 residues.

The V and J genes are TRBV11-3 and TRBJ2-7; D gene ambiguous. Germline lookup yields CDR1 SGHNT and CDR2 YENEEA. The V end was cut by 0 bases, the J end by 5 bases, with 23 bases between. This CDR3 spans 18 amino acids. Here the CDR3 DNA reads TGTGCCAGCAGCTTAGAATTATCGTTGAGACCTGTGTTGGACGAGCAGTACTTC. This encodes CASSLELSLRPVLDEQYF.

The chain joins TRBV19 to TRBJ1-1, with 8 positions matching TRBD1. Germline V gives CDR1 LNHDA, CDR2 SQIVND (reference sequence). V was pared by 6 bases and J by 2 bases, with 8 bases of the junction left unmatched. This CDR3 region has 15 residues. The CDR3 region is CASRLLTGGNTEAFF. CDR3 in DNA: TGTGCCAGTAGATTACTTACAGGGGGAAACACTGAAGCTTTCTTT.

The chain links TRBV11-3 to TRBJ2-1, with TRBD2 matching 7 bases. Unmatched junction bases numbered 14, after V lost 2 bases and J lost 1 base. The CDR3 is 19 amino acids. In germline, CDR1 is SGHNT, CDR2 YENEEA. CDR3 sequence (DNA): TGTGCCAGCAGCTTATTTTTCACTAGCGAGACCGCATCCTACAATGAGCAGTTCTTC. This sequence encodes CASSLFFTSETASYNEQFF.

This sequence joins TRBV11-2 and TRBJ2-1; 9 bases line up with TRBD2. The germline CDR1 and CDR2 sequences are SGHAT and FQNNGV. This CDR3 spans 18 amino acids. V was pared by 0 bases and J by 0 bases, with 6 bases of the junction left unmatched. CDR3 in DNA: TGTGCCAGCAGCTTAGATTTCCTAGCGGGACTCTCCTACAATGAGCAGTTCTTC. It is translated as CASSLDFLAGLSYNEQFF.